Described below is a single TCR beta chain sequence and its context. Its antigen remains undetermined. Base qualities are not recorded, but no much larger clone differs from it by a single base. This entry comes from a study of blood T cell repertoires in COVID-19 (dated by TCRdb to the early 2020s). Regarding the complete study: Samples covering the acute and convalescent phases of COVID-19 were provided by collaborators in the United States, Italy and Spain. The repertoires were made available in a free public database intended to serve as a resource for research on the immune response to SARS-CoV-2. A de-identified subject ID, COVID-19 status, age in years and sex were almost always included in the sample metadata. Samples came from the ongoing ImmuneRACE study (first 160 participants) plus 1,254 subjects from 6 global collaborators. Subjects who had been exposed to COVID-19, were actively infected with it, or had recovered from it provided the deeply sampled blood TCRbeta repertoires that made up the dataset. Where HLA class I and class II types were available, the types were taken from metadata supplied by the sample provider, not from assay-based typing. The material from the prospective study consisted of cDNA or gDNA derived from T cells, B-cell-depleted T cells, or PBMCs. Broad study findings and their caveats: The amount of clinical and demographic metadata varied by source and participant and was provided uncurated.

Each collaborating institution followed its own protocols to collect whole blood in K2EDTA tubes. For TCRbeta analysis, collaborators shipped samples in one of three forms: frozen whole blood, isolated PBMCs, or DNA extracted from either of those sample types. The CDR3 contains 13 residues, cysteine and phenylalanine counted. Kept here is only the CDR3 DNA, which spans 39 bases and is read in frame from base 1. Trimming removed 2 bases from V and 2 bases from J, leaving 7 bases between the germline ends. CDR1 and CDR2 are drawn from the germline V gene: MDHEN, SYDVKM. TCRbeta CDR3 regions were amplified from genomic DNA by means of the immunoSEQ Assay, a bias-controlled multiplex PCR. The authors processed their data as follows. The number of nucleated cells in each sample was estimated by amplification of reference gene primers within the assay. To quantify the absolute abundance of each unique TCRbeta CDR3 rearrangement, sequence reads were collapsed and filtered. For each sample, productive Simpson clonality was calculated as the square root of Simpson's diversity index over productive rearrangements. Here the immuneACCESS table is served through TCRdb, limited to in-frame sequences with V and J called. Missing clones are a known gap in these copies; in checked studies unresolved V genes cover under half, and the rest lacks a known reason. That table supplies the V and J calls and clone size; D and trimming were determined from the DNA. Recorded for this sample are 230,000 or so clones; 80% to 90% of them occurred a single time. About 20% of the sample is in the top ten clones.

The sequencing sample was made of peripheral blood. The chain is encoded by TRBV28 joined to TRBJ2-7; the D segment cannot be called with confidence. The sequence came from a man aged 25 to 40 with active or convalescent COVID-19. Here the CDR3 is given as CASSLRQAYEQYF. The nucleotide sequence is TGTGCCAGCAGTTTACGCCAGGCCTACGAGCAGTACTTC.